A selection of T cell receptor beta chains follows, all from one sample in a study of blood T cell repertoires in COVID-19. Repertoires were generated with immunoSEQ multiplex PCR, while TCRdb's copy carries only in-frame clones and drops some. This sample has approximately 110,000 clones, with around 76% found just once. Sequenced material: peripheral blood. These receptors all come from a man older than 75 with COVID-19, enrolled during active disease. The CDR3 runs from the conserved cysteine through the conserved F or W. The D gene is left open where the match is weak. A row's size may be missing; if present it is once, few, many or a size class.

size	D	V	J	CDR3	DNA
.	TRBD1	TRBV27	TRBJ1-5	CASSITWDSISNQPQHF	TGTGCCAGCAGTATAACCTGGGACAGCATAAGCAATCAGCCCCAGCATTTT
.	.	TRBV15	TRBJ1-5	CATSRVHPAGAKPQHF	TGTGCCACCAGCAGAGTCCACCCGGCAGGGGCTAAGCCCCAGCATTTT
.	.	TRBV27	TRBJ1-1	CASSPSPGFYPEAFF	TGTGCCAGCAGCCCTTCTCCGGGGTTTTACCCTGAAGCTTTCTTT
.	TRBD2	TRBV3-1/TRBV3-2	TRBJ2-4	CASSQGTSGSLAKNIQYF	TGTGCCAGCAGCCAAGGGACTAGCGGGAGCCTAGCCAAAAACATTCAGTACTTC
.	.	TRBV15	TRBJ1-6	CATSRELTGQSPLHF	TGTGCCACCAGCAGAGAGTTAACAGGGCAATCACCCCTCCACTTT
.	TRBD2	TRBV7-9	TRBJ2-3	CASIRAGVGDTQYF	TGTGCCAGCATCCGAGCGGGAGTGGGAGATACGCAGTATTTT
few	TRBD1	TRBV5-4	TRBJ2-1	CASSSDRDRVAYNEQFF	TGTGCCAGCAGCTCGGACCGGGACAGGGTGGCCTACAATGAGCAGTTCTTC
.	.	TRBV7-3	TRBJ2-6	CASSLKFGSGANVLTF	TGTGCCAGCAGCTTAAAATTCGGCTCTGGGGCCAACGTCCTGACTTTC
.	TRBD2	TRBV10-3	TRBJ2-7	CATSGGGSSYEQYF	TGTGCCACCTCGGGCGGGGGTAGCTCCTACGAGCAGTACTTC
.	TRBD2	TRBV7-6	TRBJ2-7	CASSPSGSAEQYF	TGTGCCAGCAGCCCTAGCGGGAGTGCCGAGCAGTACTTC
.	.	TRBV6-5	TRBJ1-1	CASSSRGNTEAFF	TGTGCCAGCAGCTCCAGGGGAAACACTGAAGCTTTCTTT
.	.	TRBV4-1	TRBJ1-4	CASSQDRRPGAGEKLFF	TGCGCCAGCAGCCAAGATAGGAGACCCGGAGCGGGTGAAAAACTGTTTTTT
.	TRBD2	TRBV28	TRBJ2-3	CATDSGEGSTDTQYF	TGTGCCACCGACAGTGGGGAGGGAAGCACAGATACGCAGTATTTT
once	.	TRBV7-7	TRBJ2-2	CASSPDRLTGELFF	TGTGCTAGCAGCCCGGACAGACTCACCGGGGAGCTGTTTTTT
.	TRBD1	TRBV30	TRBJ2-2	CAWGGQANTGELFF	TGTGCCTGGGGGGGACAGGCGAACACCGGGGAGCTGTTTTTT
once	TRBD2	TRBV6-5	TRBJ2-1	CASSYGLADYNEQFF	TGTGCCAGCAGTTACGGCCTAGCGGATTACAATGAGCAGTTCTTC
.	TRBD1	TRBV14	TRBJ1-1	CASSRTGGMDTEAFF	TGTGCCAGCAGCCGTACAGGGGGCATGGACACTGAAGCTTTCTTT
once	.	TRBV27	TRBJ2-1	CASTPTAPYNEQFF	TGTGCCAGCACCCCAACAGCCCCCTACAATGAGCAGTTCTTC
.	.	TRBV14	TRBJ1-2	CASSQIQGSTGYTF	TGTGCCAGCAGCCAGATCCAGGGAAGTACTGGCTACACCTTC
.	.	TRBV4-2	TRBJ1-1	CASRAGGSNEAFF	TGTGCCAGCAGAGCGGGGGGAAGTAATGAAGCTTTCTTT
.	.	TRBV28	TRBJ1-4	CASRRGDSRREKLFF	TGTGCCAGCAGACGCGGCGACTCCCGTCGGGAAAAACTGTTTTTT
.	TRBD1	TRBV6-2/TRBV6-3	TRBJ1-5	CASSLQGAGNQPQHF	TGTGCCAGCAGCCTACAGGGGGCCGGCAATCAGCCCCAGCATTTT
.	.	TRBV9	TRBJ2-7	CASSVGWTETYEQYF	TGTGCCAGCAGCGTAGGTTGGACTGAGACCTACGAGCAGTACTTC
few	TRBD2	TRBV6-6	TRBJ2-7	CASSPLAGGPYEQYF	TGTGCCAGCAGCCCACTAGCGGGAGGGCCCTACGAGCAGTACTTC
.	TRBD1	TRBV2	TRBJ1-5	CASTLTGGNQPQHF	TGTGCCAGCACGCTGACAGGGGGTAATCAGCCCCAGCATTTT
few	.	TRBV28	TRBJ2-7	CASDDGGSYEQYF	TGTGCCAGCGACGACGGCGGCTCTTACGAGCAGTACTTC
.	TRBD1	TRBV5-6	TRBJ2-7	CASSLRQGIGAAEQYF	TGTGCCAGCAGCTTAAGACAGGGGATCGGGGCTGCCGAGCAGTACTTC
.	.	TRBV7-9	TRBJ1-3	CASSSGGTGNTIYF	TGTGCCAGCAGCTCCGGGGGGACTGGAAACACCATATATTTT
few	.	TRBV15	TRBJ1-5	CATSPGQQQPQHF	TGTGCCACCAGTCCGGGACAACAACAGCCCCAGCATTTT
few	TRBD1	TRBV13	TRBJ2-7	CASSLVNDRDYEQYF	TGTGCCAGCAGCTTAGTAAACGACAGGGACTACGAGCAGTACTTC
.	TRBD2	TRBV18	TRBJ2-5	CASSSDYRTSGRAHSSRQTQYF	TGTGCCAGCTCATCAGACTACCGGACTAGCGGGAGGGCCCATTCCAGTCGGCAGACCCAGTACTTC
many	.	TRBV18	TRBJ1-3	CASSPLTRNTIYF	TGTGCCAGCTCACCCCTTACCCGGAACACCATATATTTT
.	.	TRBV7-2	TRBJ1-2	CASSPRSGDGYTF	TGTGCCAGCAGCCCACGGTCCGGGGATGGCTACACCTTC
.	TRBD2	TRBV9	TRBJ2-1	CASTRLAGWGNEQFF	TGTGCCAGCACCCGACTAGCGGGATGGGGCAATGAGCAGTTCTTC
.	TRBD1	TRBV27	TRBJ2-7	CASSPLQTGGDLYEQYF	TGTGCCAGCAGTCCGTTACAGACAGGGGGCGATCTTTACGAGCAGTACTTC
.	TRBD2	TRBV7-3	TRBJ2-5	CASSRGSGETQYF	TGTGCCAGCAGCCGCGGGAGTGGGGAGACCCAGTACTTC
.	TRBD2	TRBV10-2	TRBJ2-5	CASSESGGLAGVWAKETQYF	TGCGCCAGCAGTGAGTCGGGGGGACTAGCGGGAGTTTGGGCCAAAGAGACCCAGTACTTC
.	TRBD2	TRBV30	TRBJ2-2	CAWNPWGAGVSVGELFF	TGTGCCTGGAACCCATGGGGAGCGGGAGTATCGGTCGGGGAGCTGTTTTTT
.	TRBD1	TRBV7-2	TRBJ2-7	CASSRDRGPYEQYF	TGTGCCAGCAGTAGAGACAGGGGACCCTACGAGCAGTACTTC
few	TRBD1	TRBV24-1	TRBJ2-7	CATSDAGTGDHYEQYF	TGTGCCACCAGTGATGCCGGGACAGGGGACCACTACGAGCAGTACTTC
.	.	TRBV6-5	TRBJ2-5	CASSYVGQFGAQYF	TGTGCCAGCAGTTACGTTGGCCAGTTCGGGGCCCAGTACTTC
.	.	TRBV29-1	TRBJ1-5	CSVAGGDGRNQPQHF	TGCAGCGTTGCTGGAGGGGATGGGCGCAATCAGCCCCAGCATTTT
.	.	TRBV21-1	TRBJ1-4	CASSRQENEKLFF	TGTGCCAGCTCCAGACAGGAAAATGAAAAACTGTTTTTT
few	.	TRBV4-1	TRBJ2-7	CASSQDRAQGGHEQYF	TGCGCCAGCAGCCAAGACCGGGCGCAGGGAGGCCACGAGCAGTACTTC
.	TRBD1	TRBV7-3	TRBJ2-1	CASGTGGLEQFF	TGTGCCAGCGGGACAGGGGGCTTGGAGCAGTTCTTC
.	.	TRBV6-6	TRBJ2-1	CASSYGGGEKQFF	TGTGCCAGCAGTTACGGAGGAGGAGAAAAGCAGTTCTTC
.	.	TRBV29-1	TRBJ1-1	CSVAERTGGHEAFF	TGCAGCGTTGCCGAGCGGACGGGAGGCCATGAAGCTTTCTTT
.	.	TRBV30	TRBJ2-7	CAWSVPSGYTYEQYF	TGTGCCTGGAGTGTACCCAGCGGTTATACCTACGAGCAGTACTTC
.	.	TRBV28	TRBJ2-7	CASSFRPRWSRSYEQYF	TGTGCCAGCAGTTTCCGCCCCCGGTGGAGTCGCTCCTACGAGCAGTACTTC
.	.	TRBV6-1	TRBJ1-1	CASSEARQAGGTEAFF	TGTGCCAGCAGTGAAGCCCGACAGGCCGGAGGCACTGAAGCTTTCTTT
few	.	TRBV18	TRBJ2-1	CASSRQTTNEQFF	TGTGCCAGCTCACGACAGACGACGAATGAGCAGTTCTTC